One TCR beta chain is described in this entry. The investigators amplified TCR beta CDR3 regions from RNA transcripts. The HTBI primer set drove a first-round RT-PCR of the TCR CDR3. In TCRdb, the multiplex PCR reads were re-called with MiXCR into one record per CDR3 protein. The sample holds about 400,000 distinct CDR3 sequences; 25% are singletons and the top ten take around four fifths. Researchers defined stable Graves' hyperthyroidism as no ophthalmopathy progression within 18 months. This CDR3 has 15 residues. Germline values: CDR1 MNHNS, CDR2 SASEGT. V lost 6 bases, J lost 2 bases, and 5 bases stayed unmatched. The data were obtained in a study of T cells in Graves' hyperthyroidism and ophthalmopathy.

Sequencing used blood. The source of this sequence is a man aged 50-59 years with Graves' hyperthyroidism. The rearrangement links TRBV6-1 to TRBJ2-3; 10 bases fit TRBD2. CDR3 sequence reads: CASSQREGTTDTQYF. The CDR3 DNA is TGTGCCAGCAGCCAGCGGGAGGGTACCACAGATACGCAGTATTTT.